These 12 T cell receptor beta chains originate from one sample sequenced in a study of T cell repertoires in cytomegalovirus infection (dated by TCRdb to the late 2010s). Antigens of these TCRs are unknown. Sequencing was carried out with an Illumina HiSeq 1500. The public reads were quality trimmed at Q25 with fastp and then assembled into clones with MiXCR by TCRdb, keeping productive beta chains. Every CDR3 protein is listed once, alongside the most common genes and DNA of its rows. The sample records roughly 990,000 distinct CDR3 sequences, roughly 31% of which are singletons. The ten top clones hold roughly an eighth of the sample. The treatment or condition label, read with the paper, signifies: in vitro stimulation with specific CMV peptide epitopes to enrich CMV-specific T cells. Sequencing used cultured CD8+ T cells from PBMCs, obtained from culture after CMV antigen stimulation. The source of these receptors is a human donor in good health (CMV status not recorded). Some clones in this sample may be carry-over from other donors' samples.

The V call is TRBV7-8, the J call TRBJ1-1, with 8 nucleotides matching TRBD1. The CDR3 has 14 residues. The germline V gene has CDR1 SGHVS and CDR2 FQNEAQ. Trimming took 2 bases from V and 7 from J; bases not matched to a gene: 6. CDR3 DNA: TGTGCCAGCAGCTTACGGACAGGGACCCTTGAAGCTTTCTTT. Its protein product is CASSLRTGTLEAFF.

This chain connects TRBV7-9 to TRBJ2-7; no clear D. Trimming stripped 1 base from V and 3 bases from J, with 13 bases between. Per germline, CDR1 SEHNR and CDR2 FQNEAQ (reference sequence). This CDR3 has 15 amino acids. The chain's CDR3 is CASSLGTDTLYEQYF. The CDR3 region has the DNA TGTGCCAGCAGCTTAGGGACCGACACCCTCTACGAGCAGTACTTC.

The chain has TRBV28 and TRBJ2-7; D is possibly TRBD1 (5 bases). V lost 4 bases to trimming and J lost 2 bases, with 18 bases between them. Germline assignment: CDR1 MDHEN and CDR2 SYDVKM. This CDR3 spans 16 amino acids. The CDR3 here is CASSSRAGESTYEQYV. The DNA for the CDR3 is TGTGCCAGCAGTTCCAGGGCTGGTGAATCGACCTACGAGCAGTACGTC.

The chain couples TRBV5-5 to TRBJ2-2; D gene unclear. V shed 4 bases and J shed 0 bases, with 7 bases lying between them. This CDR3 has 14 amino acids. CDR1 SGHKS and CDR2 YYEKEE come from the germline V gene (reference sequence). The CDR3 DNA is TGTGCCAGCAGCAAGACTTCGAACACCGGGGAGCTGTTTTTT. It translates to CASSKTSNTGELFF.

In its sample, this clonotype was seen a few times. The rearrangement uses TRBV20-1 and TRBJ1-3; D gene uncertain. Germline CDR1 DFQATT, CDR2 SNEGSKA (reference sequence). Trimming took 0 bases from V and 4 from J, leaving 13 bases between them. There are 15 residues in the CDR3. The CDR3 loop reads CSARDRKAPGNTIYF. The CDR3 region has the DNA TGCAGTGCTAGAGATCGGAAGGCCCCGGGAAACACCATATATTTT.

This clonotype was seen more than once but under ten times. The chain joins TRBV6-1 to TRBJ2-7; D may be TRBD2 (6 bases). V lost 10 bases, J lost 6 bases, and 22 bases lay in between. The CDR3 covers 14 residues. Per the germline V gene, CDR1 is MNHNS and CDR2 is SASEGT. The CDR3 protein is CANSGTFPPSEQYF. The CDR3 coding sequence is TGTGCCAATTCCGGGACTTTTCCCCCCTCCGAGCAGTACTTC.

The rearrangement joins TRBV29-1 to TRBJ1-1; the D is unclear. V was trimmed by 1 base and J by 8 bases, leaving 17 bases between them. CDR3 length: 14 residues. Germline assignment: CDR1 SQVTM and CDR2 ANQGSEA. CDR3 nucleotide sequence: TGCAGCGTTGAAGGACTAGTATCGTCAGCCGAAGCTTTCTTT. Protein: CSVEGLVSSAEAFF.

The chain recombines TRBV7-9 with TRBJ1-2; D unclear. CDR3 length equals 12 residues. V lost 0 bases, J lost 10 bases, and 9 bases lay in between. Germline V gene sequence: CDR1 SEHNR, CDR2 FQNEAQ (reference sequence). The CDR3 loop reads CASSLALKIYTF. DNA for the CDR3: TGTGCCAGCAGCTTAGCCTTGAAAATCTACACCTTC.

The V call is TRBV14, the J call TRBJ1-3, with a possible D match to TRBD1 (6 bases). V was pared by 4 bases and J by 3 bases, with 19 bases between. This CDR3 spans 17 amino acids. Germline V gives CDR1 SGHDN, CDR2 FVKESK. The CDR3: CASSLRAQGIGGNTIYF. CDR3 bases: TGTGCCAGCAGCCTCCGCGCACAGGGAATTGGTGGAAACACCATATATTTT.

The chain combines TRBV12-3 or TRBV12-4 with TRBJ2-1; TRBD1 is a possible D gene (6 bases). Trimming took 6 bases from V and 6 from J, leaving 15 bases between them. The CDR3 covers 14 residues. This CDR3 reads CASRSTGLLNEQFF. In DNA, the CDR3 is TGTGCCAGCAGGTCAACAGGGTTACTCAATGAGCAGTTCTTC.

This clonotype was seen more than once but under ten times. The rearrangement links TRBV6-2 or TRBV6-3 to TRBJ1-2; TRBD1 matches at 9 bases. The V gene end was trimmed by 8 bases and the J gene end by 4 bases; junction bases not matched to a gene: 14. The V gene's germline CDR1 is MNHEY and CDR2 SVGEGT. This CDR3 is built from 16 residues. DNA of the CDR3: TGTGCCAGCGGCCGGGACAGGGAGAGGGCTGGCTATGGCTACACCTTC. Residues: CASGRDRERAGYGYTF.

Many counts were recorded for this clonotype. The V gene is TRBV15, the J gene TRBJ2-1; 8 bases agree with TRBD1. With 1 base clipped from V and 7 bases from J, the junction kept 15 bases outside the gene matches. Per the germline V gene, CDR1 is LNHNV and CDR2 is YYDKDF (reference sequence). The CDR3 is 18 amino acids. The CDR3 DNA reads TGTGCCACCAGCAGAGCCCCAATCTGGCAGGGGGCATATAATGAGCAGTTCTTC. Translation: CATSRAPIWQGAYNEQFF.